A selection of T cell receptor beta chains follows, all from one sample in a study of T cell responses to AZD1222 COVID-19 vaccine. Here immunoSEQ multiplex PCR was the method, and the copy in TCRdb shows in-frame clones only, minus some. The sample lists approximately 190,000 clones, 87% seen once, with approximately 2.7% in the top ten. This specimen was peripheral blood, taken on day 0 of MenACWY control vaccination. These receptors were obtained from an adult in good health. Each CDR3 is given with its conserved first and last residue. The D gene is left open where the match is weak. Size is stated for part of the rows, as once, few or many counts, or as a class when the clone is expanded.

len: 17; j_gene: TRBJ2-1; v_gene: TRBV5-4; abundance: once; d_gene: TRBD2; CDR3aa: CASSPARGGSGNHEQFF; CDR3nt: TGTGCCAGCAGCCCGGCTCGCGGGGGGAGCGGCAATCATGAGCAGTTCTTC
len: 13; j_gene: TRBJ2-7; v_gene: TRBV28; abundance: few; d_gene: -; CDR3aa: CASNPGPSYEQYF; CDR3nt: TGTGCCAGCAATCCAGGACCCTCCTACGAGCAGTACTTC
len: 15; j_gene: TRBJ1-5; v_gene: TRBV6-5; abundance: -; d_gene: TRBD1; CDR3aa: CASSSDRNSNQPQHF; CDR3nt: TGTGCCAGCAGCTCGGACAGGAATAGCAATCAGCCCCAGCATTTT
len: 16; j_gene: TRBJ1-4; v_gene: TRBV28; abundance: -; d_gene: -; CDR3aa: CASSPPGPATNEKLFF; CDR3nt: TGTGCCAGCAGCCCTCCGGGGCCTGCAACTAATGAAAAACTGTTTTTT
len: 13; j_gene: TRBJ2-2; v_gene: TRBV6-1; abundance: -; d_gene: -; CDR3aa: CASSEPNTGELFF; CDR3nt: TGTGCCAGCAGTGAACCGAACACCGGGGAGCTGTTTTTT
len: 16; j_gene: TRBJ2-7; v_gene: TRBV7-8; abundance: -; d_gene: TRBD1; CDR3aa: CASSQPMTGGSYEQYF; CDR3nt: TGTGCCAGCAGCCAGCCGATGACAGGGGGCTCCTACGAGCAGTACTTC
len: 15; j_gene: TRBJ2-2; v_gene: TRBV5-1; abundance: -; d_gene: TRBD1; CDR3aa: CASSVGQGRTGELFF; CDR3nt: TGCGCCAGCAGCGTGGGACAGGGTCGGACCGGGGAGCTGTTTTTT
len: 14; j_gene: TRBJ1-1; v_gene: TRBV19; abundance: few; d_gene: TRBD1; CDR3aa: CATRTGGGDTEAFF; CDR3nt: TGTGCCACTCGGACAGGGGGCGGAGACACTGAAGCTTTCTTT
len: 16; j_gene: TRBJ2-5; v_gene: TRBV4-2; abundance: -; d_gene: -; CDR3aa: CASSQEGPYEGETQYF; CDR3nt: TGTGCCAGCAGCCAAGAGGGACCCTACGAGGGAGAGACCCAGTACTTC
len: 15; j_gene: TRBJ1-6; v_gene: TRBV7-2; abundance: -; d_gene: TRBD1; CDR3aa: CASLPGQGLGSPLHF; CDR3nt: TGTGCCAGCCTCCCGGGACAGGGGCTCGGGTCACCCCTCCACTTT
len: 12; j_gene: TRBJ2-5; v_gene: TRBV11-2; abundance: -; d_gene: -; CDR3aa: CASSQGQETQYF; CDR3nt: TGTGCCAGCAGCCAGGGGCAAGAAACCCAATACTTC
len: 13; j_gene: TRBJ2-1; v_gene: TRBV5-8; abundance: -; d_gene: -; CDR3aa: CASSRAGYNEQFF; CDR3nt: TGTGCCAGCAGCCGGGCAGGATACAATGAGCAGTTCTTC
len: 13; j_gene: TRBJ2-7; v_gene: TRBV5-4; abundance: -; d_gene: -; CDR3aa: CASSFGRGYEQYF; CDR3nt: TGTGCCAGCAGCTTTGGGCGGGGCTACGAGCAGTACTTC
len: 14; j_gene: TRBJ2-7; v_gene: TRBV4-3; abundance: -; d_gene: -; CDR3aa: CASSPHARDFEQYF; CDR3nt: TGCGCCAGCAGCCCCCATGCGAGGGACTTCGAGCAGTACTTC
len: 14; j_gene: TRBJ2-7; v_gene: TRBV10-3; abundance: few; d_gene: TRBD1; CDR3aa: CAVQGQGAQHEQYF; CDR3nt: TGTGCCGTTCAGGGACAGGGGGCGCAACACGAGCAGTACTTC
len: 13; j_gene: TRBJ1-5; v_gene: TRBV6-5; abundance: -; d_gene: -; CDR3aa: CASRLWNNQPQHF; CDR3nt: TGTGCCAGCAGGCTATGGAACAATCAGCCCCAGCATTTT
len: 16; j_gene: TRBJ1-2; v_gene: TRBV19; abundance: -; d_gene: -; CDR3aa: CASSRPQGSGSLGYTF; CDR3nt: TGTGCCAGTAGTAGACCACAGGGTTCTGGGTCTTTAGGCTACACCTTC
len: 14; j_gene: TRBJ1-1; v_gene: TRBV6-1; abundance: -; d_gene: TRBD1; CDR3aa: CASSPTGGGTEAFF; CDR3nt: TGTGCCAGCAGTCCCACAGGGGGCGGCACTGAAGCTTTCTTT
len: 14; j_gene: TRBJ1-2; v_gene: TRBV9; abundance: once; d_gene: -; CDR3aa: CASSVGVTAYGYTF; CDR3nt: TGTGCCAGCAGCGTAGGAGTGACAGCTTACGGCTACACCTTC
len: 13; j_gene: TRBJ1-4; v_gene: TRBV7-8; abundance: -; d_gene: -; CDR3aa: CASSLVGSMQLFF; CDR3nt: TGTGCCAGCAGCTTAGTTGGGAGCATGCAACTGTTTTTT
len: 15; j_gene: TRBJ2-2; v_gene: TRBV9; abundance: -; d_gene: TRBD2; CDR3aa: CASSELAGSTGELFF; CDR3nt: TGTGCCAGCAGCGAATTAGCGGGGTCTACCGGGGAGCTGTTTTTT
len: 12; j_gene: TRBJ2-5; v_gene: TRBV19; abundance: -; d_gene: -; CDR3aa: CASSYTQETQYF; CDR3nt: TGTGCCAGTAGTTATACTCAAGAGACCCAGTACTTC
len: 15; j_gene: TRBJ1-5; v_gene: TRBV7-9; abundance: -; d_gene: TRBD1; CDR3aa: CASSLGDREGQPQHF; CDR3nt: TGTGCCAGCAGCTTAGGGGACAGGGAAGGTCAGCCCCAGCATTTT
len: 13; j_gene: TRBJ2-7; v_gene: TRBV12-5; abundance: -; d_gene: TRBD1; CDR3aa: CASSPGQGFEQYF; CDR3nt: TGTGCTAGTTCGCCGGGACAGGGGTTCGAGCAGTACTTC
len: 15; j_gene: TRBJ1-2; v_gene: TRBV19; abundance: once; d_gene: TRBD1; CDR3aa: CASSIPTGEGYGYTF; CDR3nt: TGTGCCAGTAGTATACCGACAGGGGAAGGGTATGGCTACACCTTC
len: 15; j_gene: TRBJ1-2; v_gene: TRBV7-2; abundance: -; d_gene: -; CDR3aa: CASSLERNSNYGYTF; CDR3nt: TGTGCCAGCAGCTTAGAAAGGAATTCTAACTATGGCTACACCTTC
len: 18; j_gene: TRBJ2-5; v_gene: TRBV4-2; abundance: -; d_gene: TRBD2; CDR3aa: CASSQDVAGGTSQETQYF; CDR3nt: TGTGCCAGCAGCCAAGATGTGGCGGGAGGGACCTCCCAAGAGACCCAGTACTTC
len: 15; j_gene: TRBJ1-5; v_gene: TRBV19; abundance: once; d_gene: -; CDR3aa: CASSVRTASNQPQHF; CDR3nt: TGTGCCAGTAGCGTTCGGACCGCCAGCAATCAGCCCCAGCATTTT
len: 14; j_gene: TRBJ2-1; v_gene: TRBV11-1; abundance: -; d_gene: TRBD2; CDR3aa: CASSRLAAHNEQFF; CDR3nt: TGTGCCAGCAGCCGACTAGCGGCTCACAATGAGCAGTTCTTC
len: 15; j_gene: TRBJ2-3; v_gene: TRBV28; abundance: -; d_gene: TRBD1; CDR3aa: CASSLGTGAPDTQYF; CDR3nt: TGTGCCAGCAGTTTAGGGACAGGGGCCCCAGATACGCAGTATTTT
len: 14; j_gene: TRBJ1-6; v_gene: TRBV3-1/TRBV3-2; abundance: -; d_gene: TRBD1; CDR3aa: CASSLGQVNSPLHF; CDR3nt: TGTGCCAGCAGCCTCGGACAGGTCAATTCACCCCTCCATTTT
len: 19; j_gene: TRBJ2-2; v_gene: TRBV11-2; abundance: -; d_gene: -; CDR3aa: CASSLEPPSLDLNTGELFF; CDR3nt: TGTGCCAGCAGCTTAGAGCCCCCTAGCCTGGACTTGAACACCGGGGAGCTGTTTTTT
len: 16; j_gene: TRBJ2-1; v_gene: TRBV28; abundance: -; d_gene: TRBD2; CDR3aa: CASSPSMREMRNEQFF; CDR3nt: TGTGCCAGCAGTCCCTCAATGCGGGAGATGAGGAATGAGCAGTTCTTC
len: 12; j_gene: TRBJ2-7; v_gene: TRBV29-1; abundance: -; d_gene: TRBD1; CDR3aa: CSASTGTHEQYF; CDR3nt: TGCAGCGCTTCGACAGGGACCCACGAGCAGTACTTC
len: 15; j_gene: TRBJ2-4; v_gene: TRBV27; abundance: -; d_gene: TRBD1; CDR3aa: CASSSRQGRVDIQYF; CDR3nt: TGTGCCAGCAGTTCGCGACAGGGTCGGGTAGACATTCAGTACTTC
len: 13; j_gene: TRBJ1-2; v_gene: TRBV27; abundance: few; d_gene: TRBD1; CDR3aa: CASSLGTGDGYTF; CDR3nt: TGTGCCAGCAGTTTAGGGACAGGGGACGGCTACACCTTC
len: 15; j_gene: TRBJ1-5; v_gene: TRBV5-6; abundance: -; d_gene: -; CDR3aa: CASSLGQAGNQPQHF; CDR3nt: TGTGCCAGCAGCTTGGGGCAGGCAGGCAATCAGCCCCAGCATTTT
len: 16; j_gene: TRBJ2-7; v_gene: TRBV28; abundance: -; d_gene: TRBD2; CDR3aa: CASSLLTSGSGDEQYF; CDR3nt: TGTGCCAGCAGTTTATTGACCAGCGGGAGTGGTGACGAGCAGTACTTC
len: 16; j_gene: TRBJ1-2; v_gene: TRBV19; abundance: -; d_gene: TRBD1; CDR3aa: CASSIELQGLGYGYTF; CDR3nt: TGTGCCAGTAGTATTGAGTTACAGGGGCTCGGCTATGGCTACACCTTC
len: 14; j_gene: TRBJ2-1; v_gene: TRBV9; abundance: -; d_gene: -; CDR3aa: CASSVGQGNNEQFF; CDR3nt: TGTGCCAGCAGCGTAGGGCAGGGAAACAATGAGCAGTTCTTC
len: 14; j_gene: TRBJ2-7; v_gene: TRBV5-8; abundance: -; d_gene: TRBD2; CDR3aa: CASSFGGGRYEQYF; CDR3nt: TGTGCCAGCAGCTTCGGGGGGGGGCGGTACGAGCAGTACTTC
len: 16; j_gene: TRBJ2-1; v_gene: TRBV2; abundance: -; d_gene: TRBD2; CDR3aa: CASRLQGGGSYNEQFF; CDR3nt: TGTGCCAGCAGATTGCAGGGCGGGGGTTCCTACAATGAGCAGTTCTTC
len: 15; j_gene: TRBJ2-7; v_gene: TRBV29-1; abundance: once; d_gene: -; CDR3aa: CSVEDPSGMPYEQYF; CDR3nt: TGCAGCGTTGAAGATCCGTCAGGGATGCCCTACGAGCAGTACTTC
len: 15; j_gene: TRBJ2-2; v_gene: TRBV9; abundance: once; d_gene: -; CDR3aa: CASSEGGGNTGELFF; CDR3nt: TGTGCCAGCAGCGAGGGGGGAGGGAACACCGGGGAGCTGTTTTTT
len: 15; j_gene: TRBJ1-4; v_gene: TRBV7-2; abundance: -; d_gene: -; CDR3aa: CASSLGGVRNEKLFF; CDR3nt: TGTGCCAGCAGCTTAGGTGGGGTGAGGAATGAAAAACTGTTTTTT
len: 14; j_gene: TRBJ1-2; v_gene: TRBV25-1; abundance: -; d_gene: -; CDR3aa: CASRHPEAPGGYTF; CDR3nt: TGTGCCAGCAGACACCCCGAGGCACCGGGTGGCTACACCTTC
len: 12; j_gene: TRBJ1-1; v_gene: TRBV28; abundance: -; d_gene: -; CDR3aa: CASSLSWSEAFF; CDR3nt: TGTGCCAGCAGTTTAAGTTGGTCTGAAGCTTTCTTT